Listed below are T cell receptor beta chains from one sample, sequenced in a study of post-analysis software for immune sequencing data. TCRdb processed the PCR reads anew with MiXCR; each CDR3 protein has one entry. The sample lists fewer than 900,000 distinct CDR3 sequences, roughly 50% occurring once. Sequences were obtained from blood. These receptors were obtained from a girl under 18 with multiple sclerosis. Each CDR3 is given with its conserved first and last residue. Fields, in order: J gene, V gene, clone size, D gene, CDR3 DNA, CDR3 protein. D genes are given only for firm matches. Clone size is given for some rows only: seen once, a few or many times, or a class if the clone is expanded.

>TRBJ2-1|TRBV6-5|few|TRBD2
TGTGCCAGCAGTTACTCTGGGCGGGAGGGCCCTTACAATGAGCAGTTCTTC
CASSYSGREGPYNEQFF
>TRBJ2-7|TRBV12-3/TRBV12-4|-|TRBD2
TGTGCCAGCAAGCCTGAAAGCGGGAGTGTCTACGAGCAGTACTTC
CASKPESGSVYEQYF
>TRBJ2-3|TRBV5-1|-|-
TGCGCCAGCAGCTTGGAAGCCCCTCCGGATACGCAGTATTTT
CASSLEAPPDTQYF
>TRBJ2-3|TRBV7-2|-|TRBD2
TGTGCCAGCAGCCCCGGGGGGGGCGCTAGCACAGATACGCAGTATTTT
CASSPGGGASTDTQYF
>TRBJ2-7|TRBV6-6|-|TRBD1
TGTGCCAGCAGTGTCCGGGACAGGGACTCCTTCCACGAGCAGTACTTC
CASSVRDRDSFHEQYF
>TRBJ2-3|TRBV6-2/TRBV6-3|-|TRBD2
TGTGCCAGCAGTTCCAACCCCGGGACTACCAGCACAGATACGCAGTATTTT
CASSSNPGTTSTDTQYF
>TRBJ2-3|TRBV7-3|few|TRBD2
TGTGCCAGCGGGAGGGCCGGGACAGATACGCAGTATTTT
CASGRAGTDTQYF
>TRBJ1-4|TRBV6-6|-|TRBD1
TGTGCCAGCAGCTCCGAACAGGGGGTTAATGAAAAACTGTTTTTT
CASSSEQGVNEKLFF
>TRBJ2-7|TRBV5-6|-|-
TGTGCCAGCAGCTTGATGGGGCAGACAACGGTGTACGAGCAGTACTTC
CASSLMGQTTVYEQYF
>TRBJ2-1|TRBV7-6|-|TRBD2
TGTGCCAGCAGCCCCGTAGAGGCAGAGTTCTCTAGCGGAGTAAACAATGAGCAGTTCTTC
CASSPVEAEFSSGVNNEQFF
>TRBJ2-3|TRBV12-3/TRBV12-4|-|TRBD2
TGTGCCAGCAGTTTCCTAGCGGGAGCTGACACAGATGTGCGATATTTT
CASSFLAGADTDVRYF
>TRBJ2-1|TRBV4-3|-|-
TGCGCCAGCAGCGTACAGGATGGGTCCAATGAGCAGTTCTTC
CASSVQDGSNEQFF
>TRBJ2-7|TRBV9|-|-
TGTGCCAGCAGCTCACCGGTGGAGGGTAACGAGCAGTACTTC
CASSSPVEGNEQYF
>TRBJ2-1|TRBV29-1|few|-
TGCAGCGTTGAAGGGATTGTGGATGAGCAGTTCTTC
CSVEGIVDEQFF